What follows are 32 T cell receptor beta chains derived from one specimen sequenced in a study of T cell responses to AZD1222 COVID-19 vaccine. Clones were read by immunoSEQ multiplex PCR, and TCRdb kept only the in-frame ones, dropping some. The sample carries around 99,000 clones, around 94% recorded once. The sample was peripheral blood, taken on day 0 of AZD1222 vaccination. The receptors here all came from an adult in good health.

The chain couples TRBV6-2 or TRBV6-3 to TRBJ1-2, with TRBD1 matching 11 bases. This CDR3 region has 16 residues. Germline V gene lookup returns CDR1 MNHEY and CDR2 SVGEGT. The trim removed 6 bases at V and 2 bases at J, leaving 8 bases unmatched. As DNA, the CDR3 is TGTGCCAGCAGCCCTAGGACAGGGGGCGCGAACTATGGCTACACCTTC. Protein product: CASSPRTGGANYGYTF.

V usage is TRBV4-2 and J usage is TRBJ2-1; 10 nucleotides agree with TRBD1. Germline CDR1 LGHNA, CDR2 YNFKEQ. Trimming removed 0 bases from V and 4 bases from J; junction bases left unmatched: 9. This CDR3 is built from 18 residues. The CDR3 region has the DNA TGTGCCAGCAGCCAAGAGAGTCCCCGACAGGGGGCGTACAATGAGCAGTTCTTC. Translation: CASSQESPRQGAYNEQFF.

This CDR3 is CATQRQENEKLFF. DNA of the CDR3: TGTGCCACCCAAAGGCAGGAGAATGAAAAACTGTTTTTT. This chain uses TRBV10-3 with TRBJ1-4; unclear D gene. Trimming removed 10 bases at V and 5 bases at J, with 14 bases between. The length of the CDR3 is 13 residues. The germline V gene encodes CDR1 ENHRY and CDR2 SYGVKD.

The V gene is TRBV6-5, the J gene TRBJ1-4, with D perhaps TRBD1 (5 bases). The CDR3 has 15 residues. V was clipped by 8 bases and J by 5 bases, with 18 bases between them. CDR1 MNHEY and CDR2 SVGAGI come from the germline V gene. CDR3 sequence: CASRAGQTENEKLFF. CDR3 DNA: TGTGCCAGCCGGGCAGGGCAAACCGAAAATGAAAAACTGTTTTTT.

In nucleotides, the CDR3 is TGTGCCAGCTCCAGGGACAGATTGGATTCACCCCTCCACTTT. Translated, it gives CASSRDRLDSPLHF. The rearrangement links TRBV18 to TRBJ1-6; 7 bases fit TRBD1. CDR3 length: 14 amino acids. Germline-derived CDR1 and CDR2 are KGHSH and LQKENI. The V gene end was trimmed by 6 bases and the J gene end by 8 bases; junction bases not matched to a gene: 7.

This chain uses TRBV4-1 with TRBJ1-3; TRBD1 matches at 7 bases. The V gene's germline CDR1 is MGHRA and CDR2 YSYEKL. This CDR3 contains 15 residues. J gave up 2 bases and V 8 bases, and 9 bases lay outside the gene matches. The CDR3 sequence is CASGQWRGPGNTIYF. CDR3 bases: TGCGCCAGCGGGCAATGGAGGGGGCCTGGAAACACCATATATTTT.

The chain uses TRBV7-9 and TRBJ2-7; no clear D gene. The CDR3 totals 12 residues. Germline assignment: CDR1 SEHNR and CDR2 FQNEAQ (reference sequence). V lost 4 bases, J lost 4 bases, and 8 bases lay in between. CDR3 region: CASSYSIYEQYF. The CDR3, as DNA: TGTGCCAGCAGCTACTCTATTTACGAGCAGTACTTC.

The rearrangement joins TRBV2 to TRBJ1-4; D is unresolved. Germline assignment: CDR1 SNHLY and CDR2 FYNNEI. V shed 8 bases and J shed 5 bases, with 15 bases lying between them. The CDR3 covers 14 residues. The DNA for the CDR3 is TGTGCCAGCCGTACCGACGGATTAAATGAAAAACTGTTTTTT. It yields the protein CASRTDGLNEKLFF.

The V and J genes are TRBV11-2 and TRBJ1-1; D is uncertain. V lost 5 bases and J lost 2, with 3 bases in between. The germline V gene encodes CDR1 SGHAT and CDR2 FQNNGV. CDR3 length: 11 residues. The CDR3 loop is CASSHNTEAFF. The CDR3 region has the DNA TGTGCCAGCAGCCATAACACTGAAGCTTTCTTT.

The CDR3 here is CATGGLSGNTIYF. Here the CDR3 DNA reads TGTGCCACCGGAGGTCTCTCTGGAAACACCATATATTTT. The J gene is TRBJ1-3, the V gene TRBV30; D is ambiguous. Germline V gene data show CDR1 as GTSNPN and CDR2 as SVGIG (reference sequence). The CDR3 totals 13 residues. V dropped 8 bases and J dropped 0 bases, with 11 bases sitting between them.

Turning to this clone: An end of the junction differs from the germline gene, which may be a read error. The chain combines TRBV19 with TRBJ1-5; D is ambiguous. In germline, CDR1 is LNHDA, CDR2 SQIVND (reference sequence). There are 13 residues in the CDR3. The CDR3 sequence is CASRKDSDQPQHF. CDR3 DNA: TGTGCCAGTAGGAAAGATAGCGATCAGCCCCAGCATTTT.

The chain is built from TRBV5-1 and TRBJ2-1; D might be TRBD1 or TRBD2, each matching 5 bases. This CDR3 region has 14 residues. With 4 bases removed from V and 7 bases from J, the gap between germline ends came to 15 bases. CDR1 and CDR2 (germline): SGHRS, YFSETQ. The CDR3 coding sequence is TGCGCCAGCAGCCCGGAGGCAGGGCGGAATGAGCAGTTCTTC. It is translated as CASSPEAGRNEQFF.

The V call is TRBV5-1, the J call TRBJ1-6, with D maybe TRBD1 (5 bases). The V end lost 3 bases, the J end lost 9 bases, and 16 bases lay between the germline ends. The CDR3 has 15 residues. Germline assignment: CDR1 SGHRS and CDR2 YFSETQ. CDR3 region: CASSSGDRLGSPLHF. The CDR3 DNA reads TGCGCCAGCAGCTCGGGGGACCGTCTAGGTTCACCCCTCCACTTT.

The chain has TRBV18 and TRBJ1-2; D uncertain. V was cut by 6 bases and J by 4 bases, with 6 bases left in between. The length of the CDR3 is 11 residues. Germline V gene sequence: CDR1 KGHSH, CDR2 LQKENI. The CDR3 loop reads CASSLTYGYTF. The CDR3 DNA is TGTGCCAGCTCCCTCACCTATGGCTACACCTTC. Together with reference TRBV18 and TRBJ1-2, the CDR3 gives the full variable domain: NAGVMQNPRHLVRRRGQEARLRCSPMKGHSHVYWYRQLPEEGLKFMVYLQKENIIDESGMPKERFSAEFPKEGPSILRIQQVVRGDSAAYFCASSLTYGYTFGSGTRLTVV.

This clone appeared once. The V gene is TRBV5-1, the J gene TRBJ2-1; 12 bases fit TRBD2. From germline, CDR1 is SGHRS and CDR2 YFSETQ. J lost 9 bases, V lost 2 bases, and 3 bases had no gene match. The CDR3 covers 14 residues. The CDR3 nucleotides are TGCGCCAGCAGCTTACTAGCGGGAGGAATTGAGCAGTTCTTC. Amino acids: CASSLLAGGIEQFF.

This chain uses TRBV6-4 with TRBJ1-2, with a tentative D call TRBD1 (6 bases). Germline-derived CDR1 and CDR2 are MRHNA and SNTAGT. The CDR3 runs to 15 residues. V was trimmed by 5 bases and J by 7 bases, leaving 20 bases between them. CDR3 DNA sequence: TGTGCCAGCAGTTTCCCCGAAACAGGGTTAGGTGGCTACACCTTC. It is translated as CASSFPETGLGGYTF.

V is TRBV10-3 and J is TRBJ2-7; D possibly corresponds to TRBD1 (5 bases). In germline, CDR1 is ENHRY, CDR2 SYGVKD. V was trimmed by 5 bases and J by 3 bases, leaving 14 bases between them. The CDR3 is 14 amino acids. The CDR3 loop reads CAISKNQGFYEQYF. CDR3 in DNA: TGTGCCATCAGTAAAAATCAGGGTTTCTACGAGCAGTACTTC.

This chain joins TRBV3-1 (or the pseudogene TRBV3-2) and TRBJ1-3; 7 nucleotides align to TRBD1. CDR3 length: 15 amino acids. Unmatched junction bases numbered 7, after V lost 4 bases and J lost 4 bases. CDR1 is LGHDT and CDR2 is YNNKEL in the germline V gene (reference sequence). CDR3 coding DNA: TGTGCCAGCAGCCCAGGGACAGCTTCGGGAAACACCATATATTTT. Protein: CASSPGTASGNTIYF.

V gene TRBV13 combines with J gene TRBJ2-7, with D tentatively TRBD1 (5 bases). Germline-derived CDR1 and CDR2 are PRHDT and FYEKMQ (reference sequence). This CDR3 spans 15 amino acids. Trimming removed 5 bases from V and 0 bases from J, with 14 bases in between. The CDR3 region has the DNA TGTGCCAGCAGCGTCTCGACAGCGATCTCCTACGAGCAGTACTTC. Amino acid sequence: CASSVSTAISYEQYF.

The chain recombines TRBV5-1 with TRBJ1-6, with 10 bases lining up with TRBD1. The CDR3 contains 15 residues. CDR1 SGHRS and CDR2 YFSETQ come from the germline V gene. Trimming cost V 0 bases and J 10 bases; bases outside gene matches: 4. CDR3 sequence: CASSLEDRGKSPLHF. The CDR3 DNA is TGCGCCAGCAGCTTGGAGGACAGGGGGAAATCACCCCTCCACTTT.

J is TRBJ1-4 and V is TRBV19; TRBD1 might be the D (6 bases). V gave up 3 bases and J gave up 3 bases, with 14 bases separating them. Germline V CDR1 and CDR2: LNHDA, SQIVND (reference sequence). CDR3 length: 16 amino acids. In DNA form, the CDR3 reads TGTGCCAGTAGTATTACGGGGGCGAGGGCTAATGAAAAACTGTTTTTT. Translated, it gives CASSITGARANEKLFF.

The V call is TRBV4-1, the J call TRBJ2-1, with D unresolved. Germline V gives CDR1 MGHRA, CDR2 YSYEKL. V was trimmed by 0 bases and J by 6 bases, leaving 9 bases between them. This CDR3 contains 14 residues. CDR3 residues: CASSQDVAINEQFF. CDR3 coding DNA: TGCGCCAGCAGCCAAGACGTTGCAATCAATGAGCAGTTCTTC.

This sequence joins TRBV3-1 (or the pseudogene TRBV3-2) and TRBJ1-3; the D gene is possibly TRBD1 (6 bases). Trimming shortened V by 4 bases and J by 0 bases, and 10 bases separated the two germline ends. The CDR3 runs to 15 residues. Germline-derived CDR1 and CDR2 are LGHDT and YNNKEL (reference sequence). The CDR3 DNA is TGTGCCAGCAGCCCGGACAGAAGCTCTGGAAACACCATATATTTT. Protein: CASSPDRSSGNTIYF.

V usage is TRBV5-3 and J usage is TRBJ1-5; D remains ambiguous. TRBV5-3 carries the ORF label, with uncertain function. The length of the CDR3 is 14 residues. V lost 2 bases and J 7 bases, leaving 13 bases between the germline ends. CDR3 DNA sequence: TGTGCCAGAAGCTTAGGGTATAGCAGGCAGCCCCAGCATTTT. Its translation: CARSLGYSRQPQHF.

CDR3 residues: CASIGLAGVNEQFF. The CDR3 DNA reads as TGTGCCAGTATCGGACTAGCGGGAGTCAATGAGCAGTTCTTC. The chain carries TRBV28 and TRBJ2-1, with TRBD2 matching 13 bases. Germline V gene data show CDR1 as MDHEN and CDR2 as SYDVKM. V lost 9 bases and J lost 6; bases outside the gene matches: 5. This CDR3 has 14 residues.

J is TRBJ2-6 and V is TRBV5-4, with 8 bases aligning to TRBD1. Germline V gene data show CDR1 as SGHNT and CDR2 as YYREEE (reference sequence). After removal of 4 bases from V and 0 bases from J, the junction contained 3 bases not matched to a gene. CDR3 size: 16 residues. This CDR3 reads CASSRTGSSGANVLTF. For the CDR3, the DNA is TGTGCCAGCAGCCGGACAGGGAGCTCTGGGGCCAACGTCCTGACTTTC.

The chain carries TRBV5-1 and TRBJ2-2, with D uncertain. Trimming cost V 1 base and J 3 bases, with 10 bases left between them. Germline V gene sequence: CDR1 SGHRS, CDR2 YFSETQ. This CDR3 comprises 15 residues. CDR3 loop: CASSLRSWDTGELFF. For the CDR3, the DNA is TGCGCCAGCAGCTTGAGGTCATGGGACACCGGGGAGCTGTTTTTT.

V gene TRBV14 combines with J gene TRBJ2-7; D may correspond to TRBD1 or TRBD2 (5 bases each). V was pared by 1 base and J by 1 base, with 11 bases between. This CDR3 has 15 residues. Germline values: CDR1 SGHDN, CDR2 FVKESK. Here the CDR3 reads CASSQAGPLSYEQYF. CDR3 in DNA: TGTGCCAGCAGCCAAGCGGGACCGTTATCCTACGAGCAGTACTTC.

The genes are TRBV28 and TRBJ2-2; a possible D gene is TRBD2 (5 bases). Germline CDR1 MDHEN, CDR2 SYDVKM. CDR3 length: 17 amino acids. Trimming left V 6 bases short and J 6 bases short, with 23 bases between. Here the CDR3 reads CASSPPSAGLEAGELFF. CDR3 nucleotides: TGTGCCAGCAGCCCCCCTTCGGCGGGCCTGGAAGCCGGGGAGCTGTTTTTT.

The V gene is TRBV6-5, the J gene TRBJ2-3; D is unresolved. The CDR3 is made up of 13 amino acids. Trimming cost V 7 bases and J 4 bases, with 12 bases left between them. Germline CDR1 MNHEY, CDR2 SVGAGI. The CDR3: CASKVPWADTQYF. The CDR3, as DNA: TGTGCCAGCAAAGTCCCCTGGGCAGATACGCAGTATTTT.

The chain combines TRBV4-1 with TRBJ1-4; D call uncertain. V gave up 4 bases and J gave up 7 bases, with 13 bases separating them. In germline, CDR1 is MGHRA, CDR2 YSYEKL. The CDR3 is 14 residues long. The CDR3 spells CASSPSGAGEKLFF. The CDR3 nucleotides are TGCGCCAGCAGCCCTTCAGGTGCTGGTGAAAAACTGTTTTTT.

The chain recombines TRBV2 with TRBJ1-6; D gene unclear. Trimming cost V 7 bases and J 14 bases, with 15 bases left between them. Germline V gene lookup returns CDR1 SNHLY and CDR2 FYNNEI. The CDR3 is made up of 12 amino acids. The CDR3 DNA sequence: TGTGCCAGCACGGAAGGCATGGCGGCCCTCCACTTT. Protein: CASTEGMAALHF.